This T cell receptor (beta chain) was found in a study of blood T cell repertoires in COVID-19. Across the study: Samples of COVID-19 (acute and convalescent) were obtained from the United States, Italy and Spain. T cells, B-cell-depleted T cells, or PBMCs provided the cDNA or gDNA that served as material.

As processed by the authors: For nucleated cells, counts were estimated from reference gene primer amplification. The data were produced by immunoSEQ multiplex PCR, yet TCRdb's version contains in-frame clones alone and is incomplete. That table gives V, J and clone size, and the DNA gave D and trimming. The data show 200,000 or so clones, 70% to 90% seen once. With V trimmed by 1 base and J by 4 bases, 6 bases remained unmatched. CDR1 MNHNS and CDR2 SASEGT come from the germline V gene. The CDR3 consists of 15 residues. V and J are TRBV6-1 and TRBJ1-1; TRBD1 aligns across 7 bases. The material sequenced was peripheral blood. The source is a man aged 55-75 years with acute or convalescent COVID-19. CDR3 amino acids: CASSEVAGGSTEAFF. CDR3 DNA: TGTGCCAGCAGTGAAGTGGCAGGGGGATCCACTGAAGCTTTCTTT.